The clone carrying this T cell receptor (beta chain) was seen many times. What it binds is unknown. The record originates from a study of CD8+CD57+ T cells in acquired aplastic anemia. Study as a whole: Sorted CD4+ and CD8+ cells gave a mean 3.2 ug DNA, range roughly 0.2 to 27.4 ug. Researchers reported that healthy donors averaged around 10 million reads for CD4+ cells. The study's findings and limits: Controls did not differ significantly from patients in CD8+ Simpson's diversity. The study identified roughly 29 CD8+ CDR3 sequences shared by patients and controls.

This CDR3 is built from 13 residues. V was trimmed by 3 bases and J by 8 bases, leaving 13 bases between them. From germline, CDR1 is SNHLY and CDR2 FYNNEI. Both TCR beta VDJ combination and CDR3 sequence profiling were carried out. Genomic DNA was the template for this profiling. From the reads, TCRdb called clonotypes with MiXCR, one entry per CDR3 protein. The repertoire has some 220,000 distinct CDR3 sequences, 30% to 40% of them found once; the top ten carry around 1.1%. Sequencing was performed on sorted CD4+, CD8+, or CD8+CD57+ T cells (not recorded which) from PBMCs. This clonotype was obtained from a human donor in good health, serving as a control. The rearrangement uses TRBV2 and TRBJ1-2, with D perhaps matching TRBD1 (5 bases). The CDR3 region is CASSDTGLRGYTF. The CDR3 bases are TGTGCCAGCAGTGATACGGGGCTGAGGGGCTACACCTTC.